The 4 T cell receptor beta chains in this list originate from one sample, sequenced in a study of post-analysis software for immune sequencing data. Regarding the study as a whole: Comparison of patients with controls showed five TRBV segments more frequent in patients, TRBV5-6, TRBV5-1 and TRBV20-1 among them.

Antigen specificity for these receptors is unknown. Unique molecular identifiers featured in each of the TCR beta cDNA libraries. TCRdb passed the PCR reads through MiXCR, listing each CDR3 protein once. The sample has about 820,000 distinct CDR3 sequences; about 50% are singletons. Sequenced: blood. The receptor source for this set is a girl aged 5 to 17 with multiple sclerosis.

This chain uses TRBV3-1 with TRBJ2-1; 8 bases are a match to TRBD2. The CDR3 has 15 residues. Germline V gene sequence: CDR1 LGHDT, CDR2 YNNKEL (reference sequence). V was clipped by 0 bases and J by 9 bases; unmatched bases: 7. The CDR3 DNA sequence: TGTGCCAGCAGCCAAGATCCCCGGGGGGGCGGTGAGCAGTTCTTC. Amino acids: CASSQDPRGGGEQFF.

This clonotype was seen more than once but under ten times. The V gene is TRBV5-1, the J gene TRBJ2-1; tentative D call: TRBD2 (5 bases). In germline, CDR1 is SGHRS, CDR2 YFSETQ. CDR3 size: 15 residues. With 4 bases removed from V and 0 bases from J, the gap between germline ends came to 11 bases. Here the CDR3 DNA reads TGCGCCAGCAGCCAATGGAGGTCCTCCTACAATGAGCAGTTCTTC. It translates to CASSQWRSSYNEQFF.

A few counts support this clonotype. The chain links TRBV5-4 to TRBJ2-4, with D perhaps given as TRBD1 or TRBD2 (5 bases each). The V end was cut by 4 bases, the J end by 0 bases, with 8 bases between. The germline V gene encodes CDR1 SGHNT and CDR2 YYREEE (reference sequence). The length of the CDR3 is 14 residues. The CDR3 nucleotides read TGTGCCAGCAGCGGGACCCTAGCCAAAAACATTCAGTACTTC. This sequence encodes CASSGTLAKNIQYF.

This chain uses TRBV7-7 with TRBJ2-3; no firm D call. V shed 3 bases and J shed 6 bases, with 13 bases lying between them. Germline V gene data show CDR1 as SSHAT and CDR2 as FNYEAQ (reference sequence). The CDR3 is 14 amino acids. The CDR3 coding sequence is TGTGCCAGCAGCTTTGGCAGGTCGGAGGATACGCAGTATTTT. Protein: CASSFGRSEDTQYF.